This T cell receptor (beta chain) was found in a study of blood T cell repertoires in COVID-19. Looking at the study overall: Donors in the United States, Italy and Spain gave samples during acute or convalescent COVID-19. T cells, B-cell-depleted T cells, or PBMCs supplied cDNA or gDNA.

Original methodology: It was from reference gene primer amplification that nucleated cell counts were estimated. Assay used: immunoSEQ multiplex PCR; TCRdb lists only in-frame clones, some missing. The V and J calls and clone size are taken from that table; D and trimming were inferred from the DNA. The table has around 40,000 clones, approximately 94% seen once. This CDR3 is 16 amino acids long. Germline V gene lookup returns CDR1 LNHNV and CDR2 YYDKDF (reference sequence). V was pared by 0 bases and J by 3 bases, with 14 bases between. The rearrangement links TRBV15 to TRBJ1-2; possibly TRBD1 for D (6 bases). This TCR was sampled from a human donor with active COVID-19. The donor label of this sample is uncertain. Sequenced material: peripheral blood. The CDR3 reads CATSRDDRTDYYGYTF. The CDR3 bases are TGTGCCACCAGCAGAGATGATAGGACAGATTACTATGGCTACACCTTC.